Presented here are 28 T cell receptor beta chains from one specimen sequenced in a study of neoadjuvant anti-PD-1 for oral cavity cancer. TCRdb's table, derived via immunoSEQ multiplex PCR, lists solely in-frame clones and lacks some. The sample yields fewer than 15,000 clones, about four fifths seen once. The time point: after neoadjuvant nivolumab, at surgical resection. This specimen was PBMCs, taken after nivolumab (anti-PD-1) treatment. These receptors all come from a person aged 40 to 85 with oral cavity squamous cell carcinoma.

This CDR3 reads CAWSVLPSGEQYF. CDR3 in DNA: TGTGCCTGGAGTGTACTACCCTCGGGTGAGCAGTACTTC. The rearrangement joins TRBV30 to TRBJ2-7; D not certain. Trimming removed 0 bases at V and 7 bases at J, with 13 bases between. CDR1 is GTSNPN, CDR2 SVGIG, per germline (reference sequence). This CDR3 has 13 residues.

The CDR3 DNA reads as TGTGCCACCACAGGGGACCTCTCTGGAAACACCATATATTTT. This translates into CATTGDLSGNTIYF. The gene calls are TRBV10-3 and TRBJ1-3; 7 nucleotides match TRBD1. This CDR3 contains 14 residues. V trimming: 10 bases; J trimming: 0 bases; junction bases outside the gene matches: 6. In germline, CDR1 is ENHRY, CDR2 SYGVKD.

This clone has more than one count but fewer than ten. This sequence joins TRBV5-1 and TRBJ1-1; D is unresolved. Germline lookup yields CDR1 SGHRS and CDR2 YFSETQ. CDR3 length: 13 residues. V gave up 1 base and J gave up 2 bases, with 6 bases separating them. CDR3 loop: CASSLQYNTEAFF. CDR3 in DNA: TGCGCCAGCAGCTTGCAGTACAACACTGAAGCTTTCTTT.

This sequence joins TRBV9 and TRBJ1-5; tentatively, D is TRBD1 (5 bases). Germline CDR1 SGDLS, CDR2 YYNGEE. This CDR3 contains 14 residues. Trimming took off 0 bases at V and 7 bases at J, with 11 bases between the two ends. CDR3 coding DNA: TGTGCCAGCAGCGTAGGGGGGGTCTCCCAGCCCCAGCATTTT. This translates into CASSVGGVSQPQHF. Based on the CDR3 plus reference TRBV9 and TRBJ1-5, the full variable domain is DSGVTQTPKHLITATGQRVTLRCSPRSGDLSVYWYQQSLDQGLQFLIQYYNGEERAKGNILERFSAQQFPDLHSELNLSSLELGDSALYFCASSVGGVSQPQHFGDGTRLSIL.

The J gene is TRBJ1-5, the V gene TRBV6-6, with 11 bases fitting TRBD1. The CDR3 is 15 residues long. With V trimmed by 6 bases and J by 2 bases, 3 bases remained unmatched. The germline V gene has CDR1 MNHNY and CDR2 SVGAGI (reference sequence). The CDR3 DNA sequence: TGTGCCAGCAGGGGACAGGGGGTCGGCAATCAGCCCCAGCATTTT. It codes for CASRGQGVGNQPQHF.

This clone was detected once. The V call is TRBV28, the J call TRBJ2-7, with 7 positions matching TRBD1. Germline lookup yields CDR1 MDHEN and CDR2 SYDVKM. The CDR3 loop spans 15 amino acids. V trimming: 5 bases; J trimming: 6 bases; junction bases outside the gene matches: 13. The CDR3 region has the DNA TGTGCCAGCAGTCCTATGGACAGGAGAGGTGGCGAGCAGTACTTC. Protein sequence: CASSPMDRRGGEQYF.

The chain uses TRBV6-5 and TRBJ2-2; D is unclear. V was clipped by 2 bases and J by 4 bases, with 8 bases between them. CDR3 length equals 14 residues. Per the germline V gene, CDR1 is MNHEY and CDR2 is SVGAGI. The CDR3: CASSYIGGTGELFF. In DNA form, the CDR3 reads TGTGCCAGCAGTTACATCGGCGGCACCGGGGAGCTGTTTTTT.

The sample holds a few counts of this clone. The rearrangement joins TRBV10-2 to TRBJ2-1; 7 bases fit TRBD2. The junction had 6 bases not matched to a gene; V was cut back by 2 bases and J by 8 bases. CDR1 is WSHSY, CDR2 SAAADI, per germline. This CDR3 spans 14 amino acids. In nucleotides, the CDR3 is TGCGCCAGCAGTGAGGGGAGGGCCAGGTATGAGCAGTTCTTC. Its protein is CASSEGRARYEQFF.

The sample holds a few counts of this clone. This rearrangement joins TRBV5-1 to TRBJ2-7; D is ambiguous. Germline assignment: CDR1 SGHRS and CDR2 YFSETQ. V lost 0 bases and J lost 3, with 10 bases in between. The CDR3 totals 14 residues. CDR3 sequence (DNA): TGCGCCAGCAGCTTGGCCCAATATAACTACGAGCAGTACTTC. Its protein is CASSLAQYNYEQYF.

The CDR3 DNA follows: TGTGCCAGCAGCCCCAAGACTAGCGGCGCTAGCTCCTACAATGAGCAGTTCTTC. Translating gives CASSPKTSGASSYNEQFF. This rearrangement joins TRBV7-8 to TRBJ2-1; 9 bases are a match to TRBD2. V shed 5 bases and J 0 bases; nucleotides not matched to a gene: 11. Germline CDR1 SGHVS, CDR2 FQNEAQ. The CDR3 runs 18 residues.

The gene calls are TRBV7-2 and TRBJ2-5; 8 bases are a match to TRBD2. Unmatched junction bases numbered 5, after V lost 1 base and J lost 1 base. The CDR3 has 16 amino acids. CDR1 is SGHTA, CDR2 FQGNSA, per germline. The CDR3 DNA reads TGTGCCAGCAGCTTAGTAGTCACTAGCGGCCAAGAGACCCAGTACTTC. Translating gives CASSLVVTSGQETQYF.

This chain links TRBV19 with TRBJ1-3, with D hard to call. Germline CDR1 and CDR2: LNHDA and SQIVND (reference sequence). The CDR3 totals 11 residues. With 6 bases removed from V and 3 bases from J, the gap between germline ends came to 3 bases. The CDR3 is CASRFGNTIYF. CDR3 DNA sequence: TGTGCCAGTAGATTTGGAAACACCATATATTTT.

The genes are TRBV27 and TRBJ2-5; 7 bases match TRBD1. The CDR3 contains 14 residues. J lost 6 bases, V lost 5 bases, and 9 bases had no gene match. Germline V gives CDR1 MNHEY, CDR2 SMNVEV (reference sequence). The CDR3: CASSPDRVVKTQYF. The CDR3 nucleotides are TGTGCCAGCAGTCCAGACAGGGTCGTGAAGACCCAGTACTTC.

In this sample, this clone turned up once. The chain joins TRBV7-9 to TRBJ2-5; D may correspond to TRBD1 or TRBD2 (5 bases each). Germline V gene sequence: CDR1 SEHNR, CDR2 FQNEAQ (reference sequence). This CDR3 is 15 amino acids long. Trimming left V 7 bases short and J 4 bases short, with 19 bases between. CDR3 DNA sequence: TGTGCCAGCACTCTGGGGGACCCGGTGGGAGAGACCCAGTACTTC. Translation: CASTLGDPVGETQYF. Supplemented by reference TRBV7-9 and TRBJ2-5, the full variable domain reads DTGVSQNPRHKITKRGQNVTFRCDPISEHNRLYWYRQTLGQGPEFLTYFQNEAQLEKSRLLSDRFSAERPKGSFSTLEIQRTEQGDSAMYLCASTLGDPVGETQYFGPGTRLLVL.

The chain carries TRBV7-9 and TRBJ2-7; no reliable D call. Trimming stripped 5 bases from V and 6 bases from J, with 14 bases between. This CDR3 contains 13 residues. The germline gives CDR1 SEHNR, CDR2 FQNEAQ (reference sequence). The CDR3 DNA is TGTGCCAGCAGCATTATGAGAATGGGCGAGCAGTACTTC. Its protein product is CASSIMRMGEQYF.

The chain has TRBV2 and TRBJ1-5, with unresolved D. Germline CDR1 reads SNHLY; CDR2 reads FYNNEI. The germline V and J ends were trimmed by 7 bases and 3 bases, with 7 bases remaining between them. There are 12 residues in the CDR3. CDR3 loop: CASNPDNQPQHF. CDR3 DNA: TGTGCCAGCAACCCCGACAATCAGCCCCAGCATTTT.

The CDR3 reads CASSSTRGPYEQYF. Written as DNA, the CDR3 is TGTGCCAGCAGCTCAACGAGGGGGCCCTACGAGCAGTACTTC. The chain links TRBV11-2 to TRBJ2-7; 7 bases agree with TRBD1. The CDR3 is 14 amino acids. CDR1 SGHAT and CDR2 FQNNGV come from the germline V gene. Trimming at V came to 4 bases and at J to 2 bases, leaving 5 bases not matched to a gene.

The chain has TRBV7-3 and TRBJ2-3, with 16 bases that match TRBD2. The CDR3 runs 15 residues. Looked up from germline, CDR1 is SGHTA and CDR2 is FQGTGA. V lost 4 bases, J lost 10 bases, and 5 bases stayed unmatched. The CDR3 region has the DNA TGTGCCAGCAGCTCCGGGACTAGCGGGAGGGCGGCGCAGTATTTT. It is translated as CASSSGTSGRAAQYF. Looking up the rest from reference TRBV7-3 and TRBJ2-3 gives the full variable domain: GAGVSQTPSNKVTEKGKYVELRCDPISGHTALYWYRQSLGQGPEFLIYFQGTGAADDSGLPNDRFFAVRPEGSVSTLKIQRTERGDSAVYLCASSSGTSGRAAQYFGPGTRLTVL.

This clone ranks as medium-sized (0.01 to 0.1%). This sequence joins TRBV5-6 and TRBJ2-7, with 10 bases matching TRBD2. The germline CDR1 and CDR2 sequences are SGHDT and YYEEEE. This CDR3 spans 15 amino acids. V lost 3 bases to trimming and J lost 1 base; unmatched junction nucleotides: 4. In DNA, the CDR3 is TGTGCCAGCAGCTCACTACTAGCGGGATCCTACGAGCAGTACTTC. This translates into CASSSLLAGSYEQYF.

The V gene is TRBV6-5, the J gene TRBJ2-7; D is possibly TRBD1 (6 bases). Trimming removed 5 bases at V and 6 bases at J, with 14 bases between. The germline gives CDR1 MNHEY, CDR2 SVGAGI. The CDR3 length is 13 residues. This CDR3 reads CASSAYTGLEQYF. CDR3 nucleotide sequence: TGTGCCAGCAGTGCTTACACAGGGCTCGAGCAGTACTTC.

This clone appeared a few times. CDR3 sequence reads: CASRAGYSNQPQHF. The DNA of the CDR3 is TGTGCCAGTCGAGCCGGATATAGCAATCAGCCCCAGCATTTT. The chain combines TRBV19 with TRBJ1-5; D remains unclear. Per germline, CDR1 LNHDA and CDR2 SQIVND (reference sequence). The V gene lost 8 bases and the J gene lost 0 bases, with 11 bases spanning the gap. CDR3 length: 14 residues. The full variable domain, rest sourced from reference TRBV19 and TRBJ1-5, is DGGITQSPKYLFRKEGQNVTLSCEQNLNHDAMYWYRQDPGQGLRLIYYSQIVNDFQKGDIAEGYSVSREKKESFPLTVTSAQKNPTAFYLCASRAGYSNQPQHFGDGTRLSIL.

The J gene is TRBJ2-3, the V gene TRBV5-6; no definite D call. CDR1 is SGHDT, CDR2 YYEEEE, per germline. Deletions cut 1 base from V and 3 bases from J, with 15 bases between. This CDR3 comprises 16 residues. In DNA form, the CDR3 reads TGTGCCAGCAGCTTGAGGGCCCGGGCCCTGACAGATACGCAGTATTTT. It encodes CASSLRARALTDTQYF. The complete variable domain, with remaining parts taken from reference TRBV5-6 and TRBJ2-3, reads DAGVTQSPTHLIKTRGQQVTLRCSPKSGHDTVSWYQQALGQGPQFIFQYYEEEERQRGNFPDRFSGHQFPNYSSELNVNALLLGDSALYLCASSLRARALTDTQYFGPGTRLTVL.

The chain is built from TRBV4-2 and TRBJ2-7; 13 nucleotides align to TRBD2. Germline CDR1 is LGHNA and CDR2 is YNFKEQ. With 0 bases clipped from V and 3 bases from J, the junction kept 8 bases outside the gene matches. The CDR3 is 18 amino acids. The CDR3 loop reads CASSQEGGLAGARYEQYF. The CDR3 DNA follows: TGTGCCAGCAGCCAAGAAGGCGGACTAGCGGGAGCACGCTACGAGCAGTACTTC.

V and J are TRBV6-5 and TRBJ2-7; D is tentatively TRBD1 or TRBD2 (5 bases each). V was pared by 7 bases and J by 3 bases, with 13 bases between. Germline V gene lookup returns CDR1 MNHEY and CDR2 SVGAGI. The CDR3 totals 13 residues. The chain's CDR3 is CASTKRGGYEQYF. The CDR3 DNA follows: TGTGCCAGCACCAAACGGGGCGGCTACGAGCAGTACTTC.

V usage is TRBV13 and J usage is TRBJ1-2, with a tentative D call TRBD1 (5 bases). Germline V gene data show CDR1 as PRHDT and CDR2 as FYEKMQ (reference sequence). Trimming took 2 bases from V and 3 from J, leaving 10 bases between them. The CDR3 is 14 residues long. CDR3 sequence reads: CASSLTGVDYGYTF. The CDR3, as DNA: TGTGCCAGCAGCTTAACGGGGGTTGACTATGGCTACACCTTC. The full variable domain, with the rest looked up from reference TRBV13 and TRBJ1-2, is AAGVIQSPRHLIKEKRETATLKCYPIPRHDTVYWYQQGPGQDPQFLISFYEKMQSDKGSIPDRFSAQQFSDYHSELNMSSLELGDSALYFCASSLTGVDYGYTFGSGTRLTVV.

The chain is built from TRBV2 and TRBJ2-7, with 7 bases lining up with TRBD2. Germline CDR1 SNHLY, CDR2 FYNNEI. CDR3 length: 15 amino acids. The J segment lost 6 bases and the V segment lost 4 bases, leaving 12 bases of the junction unmatched. The CDR3 here is CASSVGRAGRSEQYF. CDR3 DNA: TGTGCCAGCAGTGTGGGGAGGGCAGGACGGAGCGAGCAGTACTTC.

This clone appeared once. The gene calls are TRBV2 and TRBJ2-3, with D possibly being TRBD1 (5 bases). This CDR3 comprises 15 residues. V was cut by 6 bases and J by 0 bases, with 13 bases left in between. The V gene's germline CDR1 is SNHLY and CDR2 FYNNEI. CDR3 sequence reads: CASRVRVWSTDTQYF. CDR3 sequence (DNA): TGTGCCAGCAGGGTCAGGGTGTGGAGCACAGATACGCAGTATTTT.

The chain carries TRBV29-1 and TRBJ1-3; unclear D gene. Germline V gives CDR1 SQVTM, CDR2 ANQGSEA. V lost 6 bases and J lost 0, with 3 bases in between. The CDR3 spans 11 residues. Here the CDR3 DNA reads TGCAGCGTGGTCTCTGGAAACACCATATATTTT. Protein sequence: CSVVSGNTIYF.